This T cell receptor (beta chain) stems from a study of OX40 agonist ivuxolimab in advanced cancers. In terms of the full investigation: Ivuxolimab, which targeted the costimulatory receptor OX40 (CD134), was an agonistic, fully human IgG2 monoclonal antibody. Peripheral TCRbeta sequencing was intended to test whether TCR sequence diversity was altered and clonal T-cell expansion was caused by ivuxolimab. Patients were allowed to have had prior anti-PD-1, anti-PD-L1 or anti-CTLA-4 therapy, and 40% of the dose-escalation patients had been treated with checkpoint inhibitors. The paper reports the monotherapy dose-escalation portion (N of about 54 patients) of the phase I ivuxolimab trial. Partial responses occurred in three dose-escalation patients: two with cutaneous melanoma and one with hepatocellular carcinoma. Of the 50 to 55 dose-escalation patients, hepatocellular carcinoma was present in about 20, melanoma in approximately 15, renal cell carcinoma in 9 and head and neck cancer in 9. The dose-escalation cohort was about 87% male with a mean age of around 64 years, ranging from roughly 23 to 90. Intravenous ivuxolimab was administered to patients every 2 weeks at six dose levels: 0.01, 0.1, 0.3, 1.5, 3 and 10 mg/kg.

A remark on this clone: The antigen this receptor binds is unknown. No clone much larger than this one lies a single base away; base qualities are absent.

The CDR3 holds 15 amino acids from the cysteine to the phenylalanine. This entry keeps only the CDR3 DNA: 45 bases, framed from base 1. The paper as a whole reports these results and caveats: Partial responders in the 0.1-3.0 mg/kg groups had among the lowest normalized peripheral clonal expansion, especially among CD8+ T cells. At doses of 0.1 to 3.0 mg/kg, clonal expansion of both CD4+ and CD8+ blood T cells was observed from baseline to week 6. The antigen specificity of the clonally expanded peripheral T cells was not determined. After ivuxolimab, more expanded clones were found on average in CD8+ T cells than in CD4+ T cells. Low levels of normalized T-cell clonal expansion were also shown by some nonresponding patients.

To sequence the TCRbeta CDR3 region, genomic DNA was isolated from the sorted cells. The immunoSEQ Assay was used for sequencing of TCRbeta CDR3 regions. In TCRdb, the immuneACCESS table is reduced to in-frame sequences with V and J assigned. These tables do not hold every clone; where another copy was compared, an unresolved V gene accounts for under half, and the others remain unexplained. This sample has 65,000 to 80,000 clones in its table, and roughly 90% of those were observed once. Clones ranked in the top ten supply 0.5% to 0.6% of the sample. The trial excluded patients who had a history of autoimmune disease or who were on systemic immunosuppression. In every dose cohort, peripheral blood was drawn for TCR sequencing at baseline, cycle 4 day 1, and cycle 7 day 1. Samples came from an open-label, multicenter, first-in-human phase I dose-escalation trial of ivuxolimab. Adults with locally advanced or metastatic head and neck squamous cell, hepatocellular, melanoma or renal cell carcinoma were enrolled in the trial. CD4+ and CD8+ T cells were sorted separately from peripheral blood before TCR sequencing.

This receptor was identified in an adult with an advanced solid tumor such as melanoma, head and neck, liver or kidney cancer. The sample was CD4+ or CD8+ T cells sorted from blood, taken in a trial of the OX40 agonist ivuxolimab. The chain links TRBV21-1 with TRBJ1-2; the D segment call TRBD1 is taken from the table without a DNA check. TRBV21-1 is described as a pseudogene. The CDR3 protein is CASKGEQGVLYGYTF. The DNA is as follows: TGTGCCAGCAAGGGGGAACAGGGGGTCCTCTATGGCTACACCTTC.